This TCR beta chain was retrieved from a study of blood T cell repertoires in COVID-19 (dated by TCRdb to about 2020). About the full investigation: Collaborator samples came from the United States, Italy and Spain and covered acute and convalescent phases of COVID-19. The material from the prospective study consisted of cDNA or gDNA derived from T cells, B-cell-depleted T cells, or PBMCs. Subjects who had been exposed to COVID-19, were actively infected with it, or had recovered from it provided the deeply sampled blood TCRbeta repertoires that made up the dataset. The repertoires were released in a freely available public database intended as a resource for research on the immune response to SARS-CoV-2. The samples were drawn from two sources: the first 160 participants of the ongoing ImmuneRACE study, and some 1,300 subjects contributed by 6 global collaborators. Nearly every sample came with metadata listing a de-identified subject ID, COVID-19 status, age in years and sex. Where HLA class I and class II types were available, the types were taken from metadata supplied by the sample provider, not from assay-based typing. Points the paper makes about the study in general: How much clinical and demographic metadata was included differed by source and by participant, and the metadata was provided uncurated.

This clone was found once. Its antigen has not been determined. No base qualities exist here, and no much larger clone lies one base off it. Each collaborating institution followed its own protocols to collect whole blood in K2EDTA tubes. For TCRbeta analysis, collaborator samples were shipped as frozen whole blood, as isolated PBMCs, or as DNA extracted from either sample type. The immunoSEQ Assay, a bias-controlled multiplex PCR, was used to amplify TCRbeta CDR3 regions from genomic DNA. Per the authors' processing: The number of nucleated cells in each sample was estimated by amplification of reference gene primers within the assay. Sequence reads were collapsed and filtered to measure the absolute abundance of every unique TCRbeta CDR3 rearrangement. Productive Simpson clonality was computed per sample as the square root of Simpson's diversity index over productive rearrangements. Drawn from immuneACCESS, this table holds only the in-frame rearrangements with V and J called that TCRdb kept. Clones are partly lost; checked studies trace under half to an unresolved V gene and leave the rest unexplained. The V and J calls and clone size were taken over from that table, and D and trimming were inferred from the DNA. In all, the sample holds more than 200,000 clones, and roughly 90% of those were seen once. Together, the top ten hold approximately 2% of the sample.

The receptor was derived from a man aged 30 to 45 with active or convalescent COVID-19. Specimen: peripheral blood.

The sequence in DNA is TGTGCCAGCAGCCCGGGACAGGCGAACACTGAAGCTTTCTTT. It translates as CASSPGQANTEAFF. The rearrangement joined TRBV5-5 to TRBJ1-1, with 8 middle bases fitting TRBD1. The germline V and J ends show losses of 4 bases and 1 base respectively, and no gene match explains 3 bases of the junction. CDR1 and CDR2, looked up from the germline V gene (reference sequence), are SGHKS and YYEKEE. Measured from the cysteine to the phenylalanine, the CDR3 is 14 residues long. Kept here is only the CDR3 DNA, which spans 42 bases and is read in frame from base 1.